The 7 T cell receptor beta chains below come from one sample, sequenced in a study of shared clonotypes between healthy human individuals. Terminally differentiated effector memory CD45RA+ cells were excluded by CCR7 positive selection of CD45RO-negative cells. TCRdb keeps only in-frame clones here, not all; method: immunoSEQ multiplex PCR. Of around 700,000 clones listed, about 91% are singletons. Sequencing input: naive CD8+ T cells sorted from blood. The receptors derive from a young man in good health.

J is TRBJ1-1 and V is TRBV4-3; TRBD1 matches 7 bases. J was trimmed by 10 bases and V by 1 base; bases with no gene match: 12. The germline V gene encodes CDR1 LGHNA and CDR2 YSLEER. The CDR3 has 15 residues. CDR3 residues: CASSQALFDRQGAFF. The CDR3 coding sequence is TGCGCCAGCAGCCAAGCTCTGTTTGATAGACAGGGAGCTTTCTTT.

Concerning this clone: Other DNA sequences within the sample encode an identical CDR3. The chain joins TRBV2 to TRBJ1-3; D is ambiguous. CDR3 size: 12 residues. Germline V lookup: CDR1 SNHLY, CDR2 FYNNEI. V was cut by 6 bases and J by 6 bases, with 9 bases left in between. CDR3 sequence (DNA): TGTGCCAGCAGAGGACGGTTAAACACCATATATTTT. Translating it yields CASRGRLNTIYF.

A word on this clone: This same CDR3 is encoded by further DNA sequences in the sample. This chain joins TRBV7-6 and TRBJ2-1; D is undetermined. The CDR3 is 12 residues long. CDR1 and CDR2 (germline): SGHVS, FNYEAQ. The germline V and J ends were trimmed by 3 bases and 6 bases, with 6 bases remaining between them. The CDR3 nucleotides are TGTGCCAGCAGCTTTCCGGGCAATGAGCAGTTCTTC. Translated, it gives CASSFPGNEQFF.

The chain is built from TRBV5-5 and TRBJ2-7; 7 bases match TRBD1. The CDR3 runs to 14 residues. The V and J ends lost 4 bases and 3 bases, in that order; junction bases with no gene match: 7. Per the germline V gene, CDR1 is SGHKS and CDR2 is YYEKEE (reference sequence). The chain's CDR3 is CASSVRDSSYEQYF. The CDR3 bases are TGTGCCAGCAGCGTTCGGGACAGCAGCTACGAGCAGTACTTC.

The chain carries TRBV11-2 and TRBJ1-1; TRBD1 agrees at 11 bases. The germline V gene has CDR1 SGHAT and CDR2 FQNNGV. CDR3 length: 15 amino acids. Unmatched junction bases numbered 6, after V lost 5 bases and J lost 4 bases. CDR3 sequence: CASSEGDRGSTEAFF. As DNA, the CDR3 is TGTGCCAGCAGCGAAGGGGACAGGGGGAGCACTGAAGCTTTCTTT. Together with reference TRBV11-2 and TRBJ1-1, the CDR3 gives the full variable domain: EAGVAQSPRYKIIEKRQSVAFWCNPISGHATLYWYQQILGQGPKLLIQFQNNGVVDDSQLPKDRFSAERLKGVDSTLKIQPAKLEDSAVYLCASSEGDRGSTEAFFGQGTRLTVV.

This clone was seen more than once but under ten times. Sequence at one end of the junction differs from germline and may be a read error. This sequence joins TRBV25-1 and TRBJ1-4; D perhaps matches TRBD1 (6 bases). Germline assignment: CDR1 MGHDK and CDR2 SYGVNS. The CDR3 is 13 residues long. DNA of the CDR3: TGTGCCAGCAGTGACCTCGGAGTTGGACAGCTTGTTTTT. This gives the protein CASSDLGVGQLVF.

This clone was observed a handful of times. The chain uses TRBV27 and TRBJ1-5, with D hard to call. The CDR3 is 13 residues long. Germline V gene lookup returns CDR1 MNHEY and CDR2 SMNVEV (reference sequence). V was clipped by 2 bases and J by 10 bases, with 12 bases between them. The CDR3 here is CASSLMGNLPQHF. The CDR3 DNA reads as TGTGCCAGCAGTTTAATGGGGAATTTACCCCAGCATTTT.